Listed here are 15 T cell receptor beta chains from one sample, sequenced in a study of cytomegalovirus exposure and HLA in healthy donors. 13 Jbeta primers and 60 Vbeta primers were used for the PCR. Using immunoSEQ multiplex PCR, the repertoire was profiled, and TCRdb retains in-frame clones only, with some absent. The sample has 150,000 to 200,000 clones, approximately 71% seen once. The sequenced sample consisted of PBMCs. The receptors stem from a girl under 18 in good health and CMV-seronegative.

The chain is built from TRBV5-4 and TRBJ1-1; D not certain. The germline V and J ends were trimmed by 4 bases and 3 bases, with 13 bases remaining between them. Germline V gene sequence: CDR1 SGHNT, CDR2 YYREEE (reference sequence). The CDR3 extends over 14 amino acids. The CDR3: CASSGGPPDTEAFF. DNA of the CDR3: TGTGCCAGCAGCGGCGGTCCCCCGGACACTGAAGCTTTCTTT.

For the CDR3, the DNA is TGCAGCGGGTCGGGACTAGGGGGGGATGAGCAGTTCTTC. Translation: CSGSGLGGDEQFF. The V and J genes are TRBV29-1 and TRBJ2-1, with 8 bases aligning to TRBD2. The CDR3 has 13 residues. Germline V gives CDR1 SQVTM, CDR2 ANQGSEA. Germline trimming cut 7 bases from V and 8 bases from J; bases unmatched to any gene: 10.

V and J are TRBV30 and TRBJ1-5; D remains unclear. Between the trimmed V and J ends, which lost 0 bases and 0 bases, there was a span of 21 bases. The CDR3 is made up of 19 amino acids. The germline CDR1 and CDR2 sequences are GTSNPN and SVGIG (reference sequence). Written as DNA, the CDR3 is TGTGCCTGGAGTGTACTAGTGTGCGGCCTGATTAATAGCAATCAGCCCCAGCATTTT. Translation: CAWSVLVCGLINSNQPQHF.

In nucleotides, the CDR3 is TGCGCCAGCAGCCAGCCGGGGGGGTACACAGATACGCAGTATTTT. It specifies CASSQPGGYTDTQYF. The gene calls are TRBV4-1 and TRBJ2-3; 8 bases fit TRBD2. V gave up 3 bases and J gave up 2 bases; unmatched junction bases: 4. The germline gives CDR1 MGHRA, CDR2 YSYEKL. The CDR3 sequence is 15 residues long.

The chain couples TRBV5-8 to TRBJ2-5; maybe TRBD2 (6 bases). The CDR3 is 14 residues long. The V gene's germline CDR1 is SGHTS and CDR2 YDEGEE. Trimming stripped 4 bases from V and 6 bases from J, with 16 bases between. The CDR3 here is CASSQGLEVKTQYF. The CDR3 bases are TGTGCCAGCAGCCAGGGACTCGAAGTGAAGACCCAGTACTTC.

The rearrangement joins TRBV4-2 to TRBJ1-1; 8 bases are shared with TRBD1. This CDR3 is built from 14 residues. Germline assignment: CDR1 LGHNA and CDR2 YNFKEQ. With 4 bases clipped from V and 1 base from J, the junction kept 2 bases outside the gene matches. The CDR3 spells CASSPGGSNTEAFF. The CDR3 DNA reads TGTGCCAGCAGCCCAGGGGGCTCGAACACTGAAGCTTTCTTT.

On this clone: The germline gene is not matched at one end of the junction; a read error may be the cause. CDR3 sequence (DNA): TGTGCCAGCAGCGCTAGGGGTCAACAATTGAACATTGAAGCTTTCTTT. As protein: CASSARGQQLNIEAFF. The V call is TRBV9, the J call TRBJ1-1; TRBD1 is a possible D gene (5 bases). CDR1 is SGDLS, CDR2 YYNGEE, per germline. The CDR3 runs 16 residues. Full variable domain (outside the CDR3, taken from reference TRBV9 and TRBJ1-1): DSGVTQTPKHLITATGQRVTLRCSPRSGDLSVYWYQQSLDQGLQFLIQYYNGEERAKGNILERFSAQQFPDLHSELNLSSLELGDSALYFCASSARGQQLNIEAFFGQGTRLTVV.

The J gene is TRBJ1-5, the V gene TRBV6-1; D remains ambiguous. The CDR3 sequence is 13 residues long. The V gene lost 10 bases and the J gene lost 4 bases, with 14 bases spanning the gap. Germline values: CDR1 MNHNS, CDR2 SASEGT. CDR3 region: CAIASDGNQPQHF. The CDR3 DNA reads as TGTGCCATCGCGAGTGACGGGAATCAGCCCCAGCATTTT.

J is TRBJ1-3 and V is TRBV19; 9 bases are shared with TRBD1. CDR3 length: 15 residues. The germline CDR1 and CDR2 sequences are LNHDA and SQIVND (reference sequence). V lost 5 bases and J lost 10; bases outside the gene matches: 12. CDR3 residues: CASSRLRTGDLTIYF. As DNA, the CDR3 is TGTGCCAGTAGTCGTCTGAGGACAGGGGATTTGACCATATATTTT.

Only a few counts were recorded for this clone. The rearrangement uses TRBV9 and TRBJ2-2; 10 nucleotides agree with TRBD2. The germline CDR1 and CDR2 sequences are SGDLS and YYNGEE. Trimming cost V 4 bases and J 6 bases; bases outside gene matches: 6. The CDR3 has 15 residues. CDR3 in DNA: TGTGCCAGCAGCCCCCCTAGCGGGAGCGCCGGGGAGCTGTTTTTT. It codes for CASSPPSGSAGELFF.

The chain is built from TRBV7-3 and TRBJ2-1, with D possibly being TRBD2 (7 bases). Trimming removed 3 bases at V and 0 bases at J, with 9 bases between. The germline V gene encodes CDR1 SGHTA and CDR2 FQGTGA. This CDR3 is 15 amino acids long. The CDR3 protein is CASSFGGASYNEQFF. The CDR3 DNA reads as TGTGCCAGCAGCTTTGGGGGGGCCTCCTACAATGAGCAGTTCTTC.

This chain links TRBV5-1 with TRBJ1-1; TRBD1 matches at 7 bases. The germline gives CDR1 SGHRS, CDR2 YFSETQ. V lost 4 bases to trimming and J lost 1 base; unmatched junction nucleotides: 4. CDR3 length: 14 residues. CDR3 residues: CASSAGQTNTEAFF. The CDR3 bases are TGCGCCAGCAGCGCGGGACAGACGAACACTGAAGCTTTCTTT.

The chain combines TRBV28 with TRBJ1-1; a weak D match, TRBD1 (5 bases). V was clipped by 6 bases and J by 5 bases, with 13 bases between them. Germline CDR1 MDHEN, CDR2 SYDVKM. The CDR3 is 13 amino acids. CDR3 bases: TGTGCCAGCAGGGTGGGGGGGGGAACTGAAGCTTTCTTT. Translating gives CASRVGGGTEAFF. Full variable domain (outside the CDR3, taken from reference TRBV28 and TRBJ1-1): DVKVTQSSRYLVKRTGEKVFLECVQDMDHENMFWYRQDPGLGLRLIYFSYDVKMKEKGDIPEGYSVSREKKERFSLILESASTNQTSMYLCASRVGGGTEAFFGQGTRLTVV.

About this clone: The germline gene is not matched at one end of the junction; a read error may be the cause. CDR3 sequence: CASSISTGAGGSPLHF. The CDR3 nucleotides are TGTGCCAGCAGTATATCGACAGGGGCGGGTGGTTCACCCCTCCACTTT. The chain recombines TRBV27 with TRBJ1-6, with TRBD1 matching over 8 bases. The CDR3 sequence is 16 residues long. Germline lookup yields CDR1 MNHEY and CDR2 SMNVEV (reference sequence).

This clone was seen only once. The genes are TRBV15 and TRBJ1-2; tentative D call: TRBD1 (5 bases). CDR3 length: 14 residues. The V gene lost 3 bases and the J gene lost 4 bases, with 12 bases spanning the gap. The germline CDR1 and CDR2 sequences are LNHNV and YYDKDF (reference sequence). In DNA form, the CDR3 reads TGTGCCACCAGCAGTCCAGGGTTGGGCTATGGCTACACCTTC. This encodes CATSSPGLGYGYTF.